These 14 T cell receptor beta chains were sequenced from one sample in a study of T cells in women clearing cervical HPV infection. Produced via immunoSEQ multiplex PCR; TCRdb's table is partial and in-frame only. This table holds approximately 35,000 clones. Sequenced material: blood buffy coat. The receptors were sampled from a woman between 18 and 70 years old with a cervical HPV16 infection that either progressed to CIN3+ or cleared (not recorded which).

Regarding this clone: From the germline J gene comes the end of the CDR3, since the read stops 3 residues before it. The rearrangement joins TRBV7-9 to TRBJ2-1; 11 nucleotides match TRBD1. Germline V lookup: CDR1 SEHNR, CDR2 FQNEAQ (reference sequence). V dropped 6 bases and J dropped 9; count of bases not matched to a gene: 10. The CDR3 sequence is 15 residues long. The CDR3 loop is CASSKPLGQGAEQFF. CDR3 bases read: TGTGCCAGCAGTAAGCCCCTCGGACAGGGGGCTGAG.

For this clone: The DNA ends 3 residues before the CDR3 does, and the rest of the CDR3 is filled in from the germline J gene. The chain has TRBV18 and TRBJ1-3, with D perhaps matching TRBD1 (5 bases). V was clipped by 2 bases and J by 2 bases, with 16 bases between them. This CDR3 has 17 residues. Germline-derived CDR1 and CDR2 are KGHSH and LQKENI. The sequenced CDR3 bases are TGTGCCAGCTCACCATTCTCCCAGGGAGGAACTGGAAACACC. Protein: CASSPFSQGGTGNT. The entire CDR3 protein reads CASSPFSQGGTGNTIYF.

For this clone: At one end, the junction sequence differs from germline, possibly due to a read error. CDR3 in amino acids: CASSQERAGGYGYTF. The sequenced part of the CDR3 DNA is TGCGCCAGCAGCCAAGAGAGGGCAGGGGGCTATGGC. The V gene is TRBV4-2, the J gene TRBJ1-2; TRBD1 matches 7 bases. The read terminates 3 residues ahead of where the CDR3 ends, so the germline J gene completes it. This CDR3 is 15 amino acids long. Germline assignment: CDR1 LGHNA and CDR2 YNFKEQ.

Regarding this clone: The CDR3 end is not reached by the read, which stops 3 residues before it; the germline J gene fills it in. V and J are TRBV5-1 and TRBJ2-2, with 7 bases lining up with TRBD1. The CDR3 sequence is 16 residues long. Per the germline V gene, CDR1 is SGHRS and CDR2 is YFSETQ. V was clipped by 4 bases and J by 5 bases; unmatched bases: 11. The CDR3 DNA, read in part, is TGCGCCAGCAGCCTACTTACAGGGGAAGGGACCGGGGAG. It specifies CASSLLTGEGTGE. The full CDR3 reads CASSLLTGEGTGELFF.

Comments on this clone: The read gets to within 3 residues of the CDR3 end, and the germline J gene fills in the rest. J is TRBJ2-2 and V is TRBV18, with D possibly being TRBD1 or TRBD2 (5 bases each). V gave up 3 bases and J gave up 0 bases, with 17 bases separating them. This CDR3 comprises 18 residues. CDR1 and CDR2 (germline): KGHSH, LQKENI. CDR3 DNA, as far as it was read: TGTGCCAGCTCACCTGGAACCGGCAGGGAGACGAACACCGGGGAG. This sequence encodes CASSPGTGRETNTGE. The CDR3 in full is CASSPGTGRETNTGELFF.

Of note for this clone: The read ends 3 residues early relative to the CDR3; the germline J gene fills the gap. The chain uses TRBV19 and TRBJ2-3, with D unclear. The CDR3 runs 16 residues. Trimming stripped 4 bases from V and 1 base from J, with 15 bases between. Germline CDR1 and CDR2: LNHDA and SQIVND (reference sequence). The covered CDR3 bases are TGTGCCAGTAGTAAGGCGGTGATGTCCGGCACAGATACG. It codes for CASSKAVMSGTDT. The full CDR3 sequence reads CASSKAVMSGTDTQYF.

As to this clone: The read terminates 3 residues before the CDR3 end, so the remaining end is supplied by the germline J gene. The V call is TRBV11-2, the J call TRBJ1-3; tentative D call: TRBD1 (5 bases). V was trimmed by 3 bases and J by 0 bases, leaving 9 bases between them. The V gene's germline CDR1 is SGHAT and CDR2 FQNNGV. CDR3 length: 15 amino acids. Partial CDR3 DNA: TGTGCCAGCAGCTTGGTAACAGGCTCTGGAAACACC. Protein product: CASSLVTGSGNT. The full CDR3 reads CASSLVTGSGNTIYF.

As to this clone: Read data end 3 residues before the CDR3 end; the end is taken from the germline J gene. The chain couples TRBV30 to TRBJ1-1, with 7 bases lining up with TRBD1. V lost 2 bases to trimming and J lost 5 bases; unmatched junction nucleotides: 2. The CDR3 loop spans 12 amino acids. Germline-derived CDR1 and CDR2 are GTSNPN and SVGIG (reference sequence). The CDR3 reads CAWSQQGTEAFF. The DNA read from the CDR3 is TGTGCCTGGAGTCAACAGGGGACTGAA.

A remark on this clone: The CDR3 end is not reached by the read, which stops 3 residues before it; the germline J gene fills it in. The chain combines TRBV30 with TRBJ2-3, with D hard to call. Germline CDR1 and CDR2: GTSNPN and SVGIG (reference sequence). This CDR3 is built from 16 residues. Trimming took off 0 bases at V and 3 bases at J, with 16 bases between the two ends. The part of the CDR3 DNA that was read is TGTGCCTGGAGTGTAGATGGGTGGGTCGGGACAGATACG. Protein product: CAWSVDGWVGTDT. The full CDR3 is CAWSVDGWVGTDTQYF.

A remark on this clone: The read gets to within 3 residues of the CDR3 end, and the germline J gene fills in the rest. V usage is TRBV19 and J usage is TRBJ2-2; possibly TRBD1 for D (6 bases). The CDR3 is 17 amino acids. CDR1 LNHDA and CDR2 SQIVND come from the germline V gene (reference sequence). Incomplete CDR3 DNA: TGTGCCAGTAAGATGCTATCCATAGGGGGTAAAAATGAAAAG. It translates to CASKMLSIGGKNEK. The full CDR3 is CASKMLSIGGKNEKLFF.

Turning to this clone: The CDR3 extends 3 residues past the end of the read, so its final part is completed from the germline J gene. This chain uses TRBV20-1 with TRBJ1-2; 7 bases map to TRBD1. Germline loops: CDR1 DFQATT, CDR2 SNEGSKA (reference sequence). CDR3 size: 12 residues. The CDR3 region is CSAWQGVRGYTF. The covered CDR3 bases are TGCAGTGCGTGGCAGGGGGTCAGAGGC.

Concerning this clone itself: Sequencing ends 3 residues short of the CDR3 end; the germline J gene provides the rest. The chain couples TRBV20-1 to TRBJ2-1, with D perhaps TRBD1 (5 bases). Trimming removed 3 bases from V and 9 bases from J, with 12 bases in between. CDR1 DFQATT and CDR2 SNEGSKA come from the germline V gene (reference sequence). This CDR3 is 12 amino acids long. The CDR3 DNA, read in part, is TGCAGTGCTAGGGTCCAGGGCGGTGAG. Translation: CSARVQGGE. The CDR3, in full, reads CSARVQGGEQFF.

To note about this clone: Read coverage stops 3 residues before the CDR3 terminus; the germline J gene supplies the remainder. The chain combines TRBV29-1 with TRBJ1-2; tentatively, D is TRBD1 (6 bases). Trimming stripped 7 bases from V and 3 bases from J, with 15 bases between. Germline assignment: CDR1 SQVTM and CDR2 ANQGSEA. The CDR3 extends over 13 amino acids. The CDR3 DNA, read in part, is TGCAGCGCTGAGGACAGACCATACTATGGC. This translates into CSAEDRPYYG. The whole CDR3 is CSAEDRPYYGYTF.

The CDR3 bases that were read are TGTGCCAGCAGCGTAGTCCCCGACAGCTACAATGAG. This codes for CASSVVPDSYNE. The full CDR3 sequence reads CASSVVPDSYNEQFF. V usage is TRBV9 and J usage is TRBJ2-1; the D gene is possibly TRBD1 (5 bases). The read terminates 3 residues ahead of where the CDR3 ends, so the germline J gene completes it. Between the trimmed V and J ends, which lost 0 bases and 3 bases, there was a span of 10 bases. Germline lookup yields CDR1 SGDLS and CDR2 YYNGEE. The length of the CDR3 is 15 residues.